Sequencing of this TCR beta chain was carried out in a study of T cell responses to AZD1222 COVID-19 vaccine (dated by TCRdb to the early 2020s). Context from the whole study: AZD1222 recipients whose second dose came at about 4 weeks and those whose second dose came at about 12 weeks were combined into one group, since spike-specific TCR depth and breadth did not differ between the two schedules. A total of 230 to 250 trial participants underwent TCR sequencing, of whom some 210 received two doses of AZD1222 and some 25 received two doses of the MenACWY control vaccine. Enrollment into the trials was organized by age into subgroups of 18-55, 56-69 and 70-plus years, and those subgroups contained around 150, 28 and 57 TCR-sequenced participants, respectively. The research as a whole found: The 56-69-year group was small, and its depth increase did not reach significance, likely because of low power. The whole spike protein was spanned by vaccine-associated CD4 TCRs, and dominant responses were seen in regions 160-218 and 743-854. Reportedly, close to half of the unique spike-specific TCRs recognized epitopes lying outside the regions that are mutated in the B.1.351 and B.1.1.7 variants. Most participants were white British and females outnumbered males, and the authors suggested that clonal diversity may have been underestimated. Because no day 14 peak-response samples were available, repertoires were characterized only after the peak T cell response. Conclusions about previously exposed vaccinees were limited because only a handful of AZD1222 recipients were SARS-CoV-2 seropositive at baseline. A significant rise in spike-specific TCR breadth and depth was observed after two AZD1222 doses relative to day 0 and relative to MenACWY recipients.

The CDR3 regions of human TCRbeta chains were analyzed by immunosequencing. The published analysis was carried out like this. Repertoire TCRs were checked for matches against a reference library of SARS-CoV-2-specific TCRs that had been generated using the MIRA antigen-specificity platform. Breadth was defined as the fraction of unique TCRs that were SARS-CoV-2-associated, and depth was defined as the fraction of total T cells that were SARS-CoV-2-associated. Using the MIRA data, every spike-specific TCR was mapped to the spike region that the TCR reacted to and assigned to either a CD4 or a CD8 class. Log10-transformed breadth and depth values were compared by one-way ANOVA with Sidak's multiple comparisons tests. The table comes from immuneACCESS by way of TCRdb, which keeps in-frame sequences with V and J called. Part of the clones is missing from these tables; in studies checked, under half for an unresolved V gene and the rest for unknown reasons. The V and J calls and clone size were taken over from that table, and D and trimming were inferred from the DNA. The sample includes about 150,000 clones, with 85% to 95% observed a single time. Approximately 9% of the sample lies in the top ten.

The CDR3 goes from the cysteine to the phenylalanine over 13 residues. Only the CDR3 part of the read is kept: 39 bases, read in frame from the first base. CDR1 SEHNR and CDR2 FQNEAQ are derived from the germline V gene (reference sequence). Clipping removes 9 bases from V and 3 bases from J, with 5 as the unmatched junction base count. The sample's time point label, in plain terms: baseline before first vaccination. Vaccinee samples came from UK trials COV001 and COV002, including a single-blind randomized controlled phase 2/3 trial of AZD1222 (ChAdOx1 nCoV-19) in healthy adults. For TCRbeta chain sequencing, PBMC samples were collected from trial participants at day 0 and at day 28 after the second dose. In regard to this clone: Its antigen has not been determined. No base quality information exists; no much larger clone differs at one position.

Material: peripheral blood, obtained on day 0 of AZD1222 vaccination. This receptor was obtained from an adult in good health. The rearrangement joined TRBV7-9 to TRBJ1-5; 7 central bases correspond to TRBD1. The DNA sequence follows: TGTGCCAGTCGGGACAGCGCCAATCAGCCCCAGCATTTT. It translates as CASRDSANQPQHF.